These 13 T cell receptor beta chains came from one sample sequenced in a study of cytotoxic CD8 clonotypes in ibrutinib-treated CLL. Generated by immunoSEQ multiplex PCR, the TCRdb table keeps only in-frame clones and is missing some. Seen here are 40,000 or so clones, under 80% observed once, and the top ten hold around 9.1%. This sample comprised PBMCs, obtained at disease progression, from a patient treated with ibrutinib. These receptors came from a human donor with chronic lymphocytic leukemia.

The chain has TRBV14 and TRBJ1-6, with D tentatively TRBD1 (5 bases). This CDR3 has 17 amino acids. V was shortened by 4 bases and J by 3 bases, with 16 bases between the two germline ends. CDR1 and CDR2 (germline): SGHDN, FVKESK. CDR3: CASSLFESGVYNSPLHF. DNA of the CDR3: TGTGCCAGCAGCCTCTTCGAGTCGGGGGTCTATAATTCACCCCTCCACTTT.

The V gene is TRBV9, the J gene TRBJ2-5; TRBD1 is a possible D gene (6 bases). Germline loops: CDR1 SGDLS, CDR2 YYNGEE. Trimming took off 0 bases at V and 4 bases at J, with 7 bases between the two ends. The CDR3 runs 13 residues. DNA of the CDR3: TGTGCCAGCAGCGTAGGGACAGTAGAGACCCAGTACTTC. Protein sequence: CASSVGTVETQYF.

The rearrangement uses TRBV6-5 and TRBJ2-7; tentative D call: TRBD2 (5 bases). Trimming pared 2 bases from V and 0 bases from J, leaving 11 bases between. Germline CDR1 and CDR2: MNHEY and SVGAGI. CDR3 length: 15 residues. The CDR3 spells CASSYHGLASYEQYF. The CDR3 nucleotides read TGTGCCAGCAGTTACCACGGACTCGCCTCCTACGAGCAGTACTTC.

The chain has TRBV7-9 and TRBJ2-3, with D perhaps matching TRBD1 or TRBD2 (6 bases each). Germline-derived CDR1 and CDR2 are SEHNR and FQNEAQ (reference sequence). The CDR3 length is 17 residues. V shed 1 base and J shed 5 bases, with 19 bases lying between them. CDR3 sequence: CASSLDPGRKGGDTQYF. CDR3 DNA sequence: TGTGCCAGCAGCTTAGATCCCGGACGCAAGGGGGGAGATACGCAGTATTTT.

This chain uses TRBV5-1 with TRBJ2-5; 8 nucleotides align to TRBD2. This CDR3 region has 13 residues. Germline loops: CDR1 SGHRS, CDR2 YFSETQ. With V trimmed by 7 bases and J by 5 bases, 7 bases remained unmatched. The DNA for the CDR3 is TGCGCCAGCGGAAGCGGGAGAGGTGAGACCCAGTACTTC. It is translated as CASGSGRGETQYF.

V gene TRBV5-1 combines with J gene TRBJ2-1; 11 nucleotides match TRBD2. Trimming at V came to 3 bases and at J to 7 bases, leaving 12 bases not matched to a gene. The CDR3 extends over 17 amino acids. Germline V gene data show CDR1 as SGHRS and CDR2 as YFSETQ. The DNA for the CDR3 is TGCGCCAGCAGCTCCACCACTACTAGCGGGAGATGGAATGAGCAGTTCTTC. Its protein product is CASSSTTTSGRWNEQFF.

Only one count was recorded for this clone. The V gene is TRBV19, the J gene TRBJ2-5; D is unresolved. This CDR3 contains 12 residues. Germline-derived CDR1 and CDR2 are LNHDA and SQIVND (reference sequence). V lost 5 bases to trimming and J lost 4 bases, with 8 bases between them. The CDR3, as DNA: TGTGCCAGTAGTTCCGTTCCAGAGACCCAGTACTTC. It is translated as CASSSVPETQYF.

This clone occurred a few times. This rearrangement joins TRBV5-1 to TRBJ2-7; 7 bases align to TRBD1. Unmatched junction bases numbered 11, after V lost 4 bases and J lost 4 bases. The germline gives CDR1 SGHRS, CDR2 YFSETQ. The CDR3 totals 15 residues. Here the CDR3 reads CASSEDRSSLYEQYF. In DNA form, the CDR3 reads TGCGCCAGCAGCGAGGACAGGTCTTCGTTGTACGAGCAGTACTTC.

This chain uses TRBV27 with TRBJ2-7; D is unclear. Germline CDR1 MNHEY, CDR2 SMNVEV (reference sequence). CDR3 size: 15 residues. V was trimmed by 4 bases and J by 10 bases, leaving 23 bases between them. In DNA form, the CDR3 reads TGTGCCAGCAGTTCGGCTATAGGGTCCCTAAATCGCCAGTACTTC. Encoded protein: CASSSAIGSLNRQYF.

The V call is TRBV6-1, the J call TRBJ1-3; 9 bases line up with TRBD1. V was clipped by 6 bases and J by 3 bases; unmatched bases: 3. Germline V gives CDR1 MNHNS, CDR2 SASEGT. There are 14 residues in the CDR3. CDR3 region: CASRGTGLGNTIYF. The DNA for the CDR3 is TGTGCCAGCAGAGGGACAGGGCTTGGAAACACCATATATTTT.

V is TRBV28 and J is TRBJ2-7, with TRBD2 matching 9 bases. Germline lookup yields CDR1 MDHEN and CDR2 SYDVKM. J lost 2 bases, V lost 5 bases, and 7 bases had no gene match. This CDR3 contains 15 residues. The CDR3 nucleotides are TGTGCCAGCAGTATACCCGTAGCGGGAGCCTACGAGCAGTACTTC. This translates into CASSIPVAGAYEQYF.

This clone was found once. The genes are TRBV4-1 and TRBJ1-4; 9 bases map to TRBD1. V lost 4 bases and J lost 6; bases outside the gene matches: 6. This CDR3 comprises 15 residues. Germline assignment: CDR1 MGHRA and CDR2 YSYEKL. The CDR3 nucleotides are TGCGCCAGCAGCCGCCCGGGACAGGGAGATGAAAAACTGTTTTTT. It is translated as CASSRPGQGDEKLFF.

The chain joins TRBV9 to TRBJ2-1; D gene uncertain. CDR1 and CDR2 from the germline V gene are SGDLS and YYNGEE. V was clipped by 1 base and J by 3 bases, with 5 bases between them. The CDR3 length is 13 residues. In DNA, the CDR3 is TGTGCCAGCAGCGTATCAGGCTACAATGAGCAGTTCTTC. Its protein is CASSVSGYNEQFF.